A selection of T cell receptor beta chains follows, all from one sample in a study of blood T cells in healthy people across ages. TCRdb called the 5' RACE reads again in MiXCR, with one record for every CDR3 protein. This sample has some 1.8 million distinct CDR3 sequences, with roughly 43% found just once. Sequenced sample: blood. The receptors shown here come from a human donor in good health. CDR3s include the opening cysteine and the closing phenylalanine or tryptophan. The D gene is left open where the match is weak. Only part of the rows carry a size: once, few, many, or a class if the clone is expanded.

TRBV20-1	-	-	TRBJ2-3	TGCAGTGCTAGAGTAGTGGGGGGCACAGATACGCAGTATTTT	CSARVVGGTDTQYF
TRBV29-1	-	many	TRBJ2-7	TGCAGCGTTGCGATACTAGGCGAGCAGTACTTC	CSVAILGEQYF
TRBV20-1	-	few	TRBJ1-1	TGCAGTGCTAGAGATCTTTTCAGGACAGACATGAACACTGAAGCTTTCTTT	CSARDLFRTDMNTEAFF
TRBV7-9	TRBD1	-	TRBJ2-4	TGTGCCAGCAGCCTGGACAGGCTCCTATACAATGAGCAGTACTTC	CASSLDRLLYNEQYF
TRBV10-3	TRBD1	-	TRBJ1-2	TGTGCCATCAGGTCGGGACAGGGGGGCTATGGCTACACCTTC	CAIRSGQGGYGYTF
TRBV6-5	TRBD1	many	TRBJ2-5	TGTGCCAGCAGCATGGGACAGGGGAGCCAAGAGACCCAGTACTTC	CASSMGQGSQETQYF
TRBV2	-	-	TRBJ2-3	TGTGCCAGCAGTGAAATAATAGTGGGTACAGATACGCAGTATTTT	CASSEIIVGTDTQYF
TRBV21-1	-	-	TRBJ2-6	TGTGCCAGCACTCCAAAGGATCGCTCTGGGGCCAACGTCCTGACTTTC	CASTPKDRSGANVLTF
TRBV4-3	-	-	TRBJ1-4	TGCGCCAGCAGCCAAGGATGGGGTAATGAAAAACTGTTTTTT	CASSQGWGNEKLFF
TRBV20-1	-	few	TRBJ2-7	TGCAGTGCTAGTATCGTTAGCGGCGCCTACGAGCAGTACTTC	CSASIVSGAYEQYF
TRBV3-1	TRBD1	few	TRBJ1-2	TGTGCCAGCAGCCAAGGGGTGACAGGGTATGGCTACACCTTC	CASSQGVTGYGYTF
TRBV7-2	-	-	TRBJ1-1	TGTGCCAGCAGCGCAACATATTACACTGAAGCTTTCTTT	CASSATYYTEAFF
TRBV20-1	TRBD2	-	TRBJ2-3	TGCAGTGCTATCCCGGGACTAGCGGGGGGGTCCACAGATACGCAGTATTTT	CSAIPGLAGGSTDTQYF
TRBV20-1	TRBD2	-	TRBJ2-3	TGCAGTGCTATCAGACTAGCGGCTAGCACAGATACGCAGTATTTT	CSAIRLAASTDTQYF
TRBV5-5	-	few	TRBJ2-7	TGTGCCAGCAGCTTCCAGTGGGTCTACGAGCAGTACTTC	CASSFQWVYEQYF
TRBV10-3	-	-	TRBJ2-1	TGTGCCACAACCACTACGGGCAATGAGCAGTTCTTC	CATTTTGNEQFF
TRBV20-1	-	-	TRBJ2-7	TGCGGTGCTAGAGAGGGGACATATGACAACCACGAGCAGTACTTC	CGAREGTYDNHEQYF
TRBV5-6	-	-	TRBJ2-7	TGTGCCAGCAGCCCAGGAGGGACTCTTTCCTACGAGCAGTACTTC	CASSPGGTLSYEQYF
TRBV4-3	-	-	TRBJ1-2	TGCGCCAGCAGCCAAGCCCTAGAAGGTTATGGCTACACCTTC	CASSQALEGYGYTF
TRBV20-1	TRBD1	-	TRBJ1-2	TGCAGTGCCCGGGACAGGGGATTTTCAGATGGCTACACCTTC	CSARDRGFSDGYTF
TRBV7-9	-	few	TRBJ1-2	TGTGCCAGCAGCTTAGACCCCTCCTTCGATGGCTACACCTTC	CASSLDPSFDGYTF
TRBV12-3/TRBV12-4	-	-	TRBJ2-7	TGTGCCAGCAGTCAAAGTGAAATCCGGCGTTACGAGCAGTACTTC	CASSQSEIRRYEQYF
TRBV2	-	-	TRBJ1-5	TGTGCCAGCAGTGAAGCGTTTTGGGGCAATCAGCCCCAGCATTTT	CASSEAFWGNQPQHF
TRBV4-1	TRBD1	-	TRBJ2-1	TGCGCCAGCAGCCAAGAAGGGTCAACAGGGGCTGAGCAGTTCTTC	CASSQEGSTGAEQFF
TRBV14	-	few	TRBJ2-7	TGTGCCAGCAGCTACAACTGGAACTCCTACGAGCAGTACTTC	CASSYNWNSYEQYF
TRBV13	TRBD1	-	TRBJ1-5	TGTGCCAGCAGCTTACAGAGACAGGGGCCGATTAGCAATCAGCCCCAGCATTTT	CASSLQRQGPISNQPQHF
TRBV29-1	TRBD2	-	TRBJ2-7	TGCAGCGCCAGACTTCAGCGGGGGTCCTACGATGAGCAGTACTTC	CSARLQRGSYDEQYF
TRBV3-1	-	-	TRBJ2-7	TGTGCCAGCAGCCAAGATCGTAGAATCAACGAGCAGTACTTC	CASSQDRRINEQYF
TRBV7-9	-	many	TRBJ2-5	TGTGCCAGCAGCTTTACAGGGAAAGAGACCCAGTACTTC	CASSFTGKETQYF
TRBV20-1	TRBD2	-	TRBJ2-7	TGCAGTGCTATCGTTGAGCGGGAGAGTTCCTACGAGCAGTACTTC	CSAIVERESSYEQYF
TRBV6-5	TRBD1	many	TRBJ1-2	TGTGCCAGCAGTAAGACAGGGGATTATGGCTACACCTTC	CASSKTGDYGYTF
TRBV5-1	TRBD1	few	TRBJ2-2	TGCGCCAGCAGCTTGGCCCACCTGGGACAGTACACCGGGGAGCTGTTTTTT	CASSLAHLGQYTGELFF
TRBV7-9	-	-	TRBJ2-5	TGTGCCAGCAGCTCCCCCCCAGGGACGGTCCAAGAGACCCAGTACTTC	CASSSPPGTVQETQYF
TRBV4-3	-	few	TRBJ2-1	TGCGCCAGCAGCCAAACGGGGGAGCACAATGAGCAGTTCTTC	CASSQTGEHNEQFF
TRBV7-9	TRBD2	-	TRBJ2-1	TGTGCCAGCGGCTTAAAAGGCGGGGGATATGAGCAGTTCTTC	CASGLKGGGYEQFF
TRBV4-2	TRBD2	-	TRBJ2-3	TGTGCCAGCAGCCAAGCCCCTAGCGGGACCACAGATACGCAGTATTTT	CASSQAPSGTTDTQYF
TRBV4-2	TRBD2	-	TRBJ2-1	TGTGCCAGCAGCCAAGTTAGTTGGATACTAGCGGGGGGGGATGAGCAGTTCTTC	CASSQVSWILAGGDEQFF
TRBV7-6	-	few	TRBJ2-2	TGTGCCAGCAGTACCCAGACGAACACCGGGGAGCTGTTTTTT	CASSTQTNTGELFF
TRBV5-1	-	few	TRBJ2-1	TGCGCCAGCAGCTTAAGGCTAGCGAACAATGAGCAGTTCTTC	CASSLRLANNEQFF
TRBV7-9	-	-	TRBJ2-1	TGTGCCAGCAGCTTAGAAGGCCGTTACGAGCAGTTCTTC	CASSLEGRYEQFF
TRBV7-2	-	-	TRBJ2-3	TGTGCCAGCGGCTTAGGGACTGGCACAGATACGCAGTATTTT	CASGLGTGTDTQYF